Each of the 22 T cell receptor beta chains below was sequenced from the same sample in a study of T cell changes during pregnancy in multiple sclerosis. Sequencing was performed with immunoSEQ multiplex PCR; in TCRdb, only in-frame clones are kept and a portion is missing. There are tens of thousands of clones in the sample; approximately 92% occur only once, and 10% to 13% lies in the top ten. Material: CD8+ T cells from peripheral blood mononuclear cells, obtained in the second trimester of pregnancy. Receptors originate from a female donor with multiple sclerosis, enrolled in a pregnancy study.

The chain carries TRBV7-9 and TRBJ2-2; D is unresolved. This CDR3 spans 13 amino acids. With 2 bases removed from V and 2 bases from J, the gap between germline ends came to 3 bases. Germline CDR1 reads SEHNR; CDR2 reads FQNEAQ (reference sequence). CDR3 nucleotide sequence: TGTGCCAGCAGCTTACCTAACACCGGGGAGCTGTTTTTT. Amino acid sequence: CASSLPNTGELFF.

Relative to its sample, this clone is medium-sized. The chain carries TRBV15 and TRBJ1-2, with D possibly TRBD1 on 5 matching bases. Germline V gives CDR1 LNHNV, CDR2 YYDKDF (reference sequence). This CDR3 is 14 amino acids long. Trimming left V 5 bases short and J 6 bases short, with 16 bases between. In nucleotides, the CDR3 is TGTGCCACCAGCTTGCTCGGAGGGGCAAATGGCTACACCTTC. This translates into CATSLLGGANGYTF. Combining the CDR3 with reference TRBV15 and TRBJ1-2 gives the whole variable domain DAMVIQNPRYQVTQFGKPVTLSCSQTLNHNVMYWYQQKSSQAPKLLFHYYDKDFNNEADTPDNFQSRRPNTSFCFLDIRSPGLGDTAMYLCATSLLGGANGYTFGSGTRLTVV.

The genes are TRBV27 and TRBJ2-7, with D maybe TRBD2 (7 bases). This CDR3 is 13 amino acids long. CDR1 MNHEY and CDR2 SMNVEV come from the germline V gene (reference sequence). V was shortened by 7 bases and J by 5 bases, with 15 bases between the two germline ends. The CDR3, as DNA: TGTGCCAGCAATTTTTGGGGGGGCCACGAGCAGTACTTC. Translated: CASNFWGGHEQYF.

On this clone itself: Other DNA sequences in the same sample also yield this CDR3. The chain uses TRBV6-1 and TRBJ2-4, with 7 positions matching TRBD1. J was trimmed by 0 bases and V by 3 bases; bases with no gene match: 5. The CDR3 sequence is 16 residues long. Germline CDR1 and CDR2: MNHNS and SASEGT. The CDR3 loop reads CASSERQGLAKNIQYF. As DNA, the CDR3 is TGTGCCAGCAGTGAGAGACAGGGTCTAGCCAAAAACATTCAGTACTTC.

The chain recombines TRBV7-9 with TRBJ1-1; no clear D. Trimming shortened V by 6 bases and J by 4 bases, and 6 bases separated the two germline ends. This CDR3 spans 11 amino acids. The germline V gene encodes CDR1 SEHNR and CDR2 FQNEAQ (reference sequence). In DNA, the CDR3 is TGTGCCAGCAGAAGGAGCACTGAAGCTTTCTTT. It is translated as CASRRSTEAFF.

The rearrangement joins TRBV9 to TRBJ2-1; TRBD2 agrees at 11 bases. CDR1 and CDR2 (germline): SGDLS, YYNGEE. The CDR3 is 14 amino acids. Losses at the gene ends were 5 bases for V and 8 bases for J; bases not matched to a gene: 6. The CDR3 sequence is CASSPSGGRDEQFF. CDR3 DNA sequence: TGTGCCAGCAGTCCTAGCGGGGGGCGGGATGAGCAGTTCTTC.

V and J are TRBV13 and TRBJ1-2; 9 bases align to TRBD1. There are 15 residues in the CDR3. V lost 5 bases and J lost 3; bases outside the gene matches: 7. CDR1 and CDR2 (germline): PRHDT, FYEKMQ (reference sequence). The CDR3 spells CASSDWDREDYGYTF. The CDR3 DNA sequence: TGTGCCAGCAGCGACTGGGACAGGGAAGACTATGGCTACACCTTC.

The CDR3 DNA reads as TGTGCCAGCAGCTTAGCGGGGGCCGGCGCGGATGAGCAGTTCTTC. Translation gives CASSLAGAGADEQFF. The chain links TRBV7-9 to TRBJ2-1; TRBD1 might be the D (6 bases). Per the germline V gene, CDR1 is SEHNR and CDR2 is FQNEAQ (reference sequence). The CDR3 has 15 residues. Trimming shortened V by 0 bases and J by 8 bases, and 14 bases separated the two germline ends.

CDR3 in DNA: TGTGCCAGCAGCAAAGGACTAGCGGGAGTTGAGTATTTT. Amino acid sequence: CASSKGLAGVEYF. The chain combines TRBV7-8 with TRBJ2-3; TRBD2 matches 13 bases. There are 13 residues in the CDR3. Per the germline V gene, CDR1 is SGHVS and CDR2 is FQNEAQ. Germline trimming cut 5 bases from V and 13 bases from J; bases unmatched to any gene: 6. Full variable domain (outside the CDR3, taken from reference TRBV7-8 and TRBJ2-3): GAGVSQSPRYKVAKRGQDVALRCDPISGHVSLFWYQQALGQGPEFLTYFQNEAQLDKSGLPSDRFFAERPEGSVSTLKIQRTQQEDSAVYLCASSKGLAGVEYFGPGTRLTVL.

This clone qualifies as medium-sized (0.01 to 0.1%). This chain joins TRBV6-5 and TRBJ2-7, with 10 bases fitting TRBD1. The CDR3 consists of 16 residues. J gave up 3 bases and V 2 bases, and 7 bases lay outside the gene matches. CDR1 and CDR2 (germline): MNHEY, SVGAGI. CDR3 coding DNA: TGTGCCAGCAGTTACACTGGACGGGACAGGGGCTACGAGCAGTACTTC. It codes for CASSYTGRDRGYEQYF.

The chain carries TRBV4-2 and TRBJ2-4, with 12 bases identical to TRBD1. CDR1 is LGHNA, CDR2 YNFKEQ, per germline. V lost 3 bases, J lost 6 bases, and 6 bases stayed unmatched. The CDR3 covers 16 residues. CDR3: CASSQGQGARGNIQYF. The DNA of the CDR3 is TGTGCCAGCAGCCAGGGACAGGGGGCGAGGGGAAACATTCAGTACTTC.

This clone was counted a few times. The CDR3 reads CASSPSSDTQYF. CDR3 sequence (DNA): TGTGCCAGCAGTCCCTCGTCCGATACGCAGTATTTT. The chain recombines TRBV27 with TRBJ2-3; D not certain. V lost 5 bases to trimming and J lost 6 bases, with 9 bases between them. This CDR3 is 12 amino acids long. Germline V gene lookup returns CDR1 MNHEY and CDR2 SMNVEV (reference sequence).

V usage is TRBV15 and J usage is TRBJ1-5; no clear D gene. V shed 0 bases and J shed 7 bases, with 13 bases lying between them. From germline, CDR1 is LNHNV and CDR2 YYDKDF (reference sequence). This CDR3 contains 15 residues. DNA for the CDR3: TGTGCCACCAGCAGAGAACCCGGCCGAGGCCAGCCCCAGCATTTT. As protein: CATSREPGRGQPQHF.

CDR3: CASSMAIQPQHF. In DNA form, the CDR3 reads TGTGCCAGTAGTATGGCAATTCAGCCCCAGCATTTT. This chain uses TRBV19 with TRBJ1-5, with D unclear. Germline loops: CDR1 LNHDA, CDR2 SQIVND (reference sequence). V was pared by 3 bases and J by 6 bases, with 6 bases between. The CDR3 has 12 amino acids.

This chain links TRBV27 with TRBJ2-7; maybe TRBD2 (6 bases). The V gene's germline CDR1 is MNHEY and CDR2 SMNVEV (reference sequence). The length of the CDR3 is 15 residues. Trimming took 5 bases from V and 7 from J, leaving 21 bases between them. The CDR3 sequence is CASSAGRGPGREQYF. The DNA for the CDR3 is TGTGCCAGCAGTGCAGGGCGGGGTCCTGGGAGGGAGCAGTACTTC.

This chain uses TRBV5-1 with TRBJ2-1; 9 bases match TRBD1. Germline CDR1 SGHRS, CDR2 YFSETQ. This CDR3 comprises 15 residues. V lost 4 bases and J lost 9; bases outside the gene matches: 11. The CDR3 loop is CASSPAGQGMLEQFF. CDR3 nucleotide sequence: TGCGCCAGCAGCCCGGCGGGACAGGGCATGCTTGAGCAGTTCTTC.

This clone was observed a few times. The V call is TRBV5-4, the J call TRBJ2-3, with D possibly being TRBD2 (6 bases). Between the trimmed V and J ends, which lost 2 bases and 2 bases, there was a span of 21 bases. The CDR3 covers 18 residues. Germline lookup yields CDR1 SGHNT and CDR2 YYREEE (reference sequence). The CDR3 loop reads CASSLGLYRGLNTDTQYF. CDR3 coding DNA: TGTGCCAGCAGCTTAGGGCTATACCGCGGACTAAACACAGATACGCAGTATTTT.

V usage is TRBV9 and J usage is TRBJ2-3; D is perhaps TRBD2 (5 bases). Trimming took off 4 bases at V and 3 bases at J, with 15 bases between the two ends. The CDR3 sequence is 15 residues long. Germline CDR1 and CDR2: SGDLS and YYNGEE. The CDR3 nucleotides read TGTGCCAGCAGCTTCCGAGGAGGTTATACAGATACGCAGTATTTT. Translating gives CASSFRGGYTDTQYF.

This clone showed up just a few times. V is TRBV4-1 and J is TRBJ2-1; TRBD2 is a possible D gene (5 bases). The germline V gene encodes CDR1 MGHRA and CDR2 YSYEKL. Trimming took off 0 bases at V and 7 bases at J, with 7 bases between the two ends. CDR3 length equals 13 residues. The CDR3 protein is CASSQDSGNEQFF. The CDR3 DNA is TGCGCCAGCAGCCAAGATTCGGGGAATGAGCAGTTCTTC.

This clone was detected once. This chain links TRBV7-9 with TRBJ2-7; D uncertain. Germline V lookup: CDR1 SEHNR, CDR2 FQNEAQ (reference sequence). This CDR3 has 13 residues. The V gene lost 5 bases and the J gene lost 3 bases, with 11 bases spanning the gap. CDR3 protein: CASSLVSVYEQYF. CDR3 nucleotide sequence: TGTGCCAGCAGCCTCGTGTCTGTCTACGAGCAGTACTTC.

The V call is TRBV6-6, the J call TRBJ2-4; 9 bases match TRBD1. V shed 5 bases, J shed 7 bases, and the junction held 3 bases outside the gene matches. CDR1 and CDR2 from the germline V gene are MNHNY and SVGAGI (reference sequence). The CDR3 has 13 amino acids. CDR3 loop: CASSQDRGNIQYF. The CDR3 DNA is TGTGCCAGCAGTCAGGACAGGGGTAACATTCAGTACTTC.

The chain employs TRBV9 and TRBJ2-3, with TRBD2 matching 11 bases. CDR3 size: 13 residues. With V trimmed by 5 bases and J by 7 bases, 3 bases remained unmatched. Germline V gene sequence: CDR1 SGDLS, CDR2 YYNGEE. The CDR3 here is CASRGTSGNTQYF. For the CDR3, the DNA is TGTGCCAGCAGAGGGACTAGCGGTAATACGCAGTATTTT.